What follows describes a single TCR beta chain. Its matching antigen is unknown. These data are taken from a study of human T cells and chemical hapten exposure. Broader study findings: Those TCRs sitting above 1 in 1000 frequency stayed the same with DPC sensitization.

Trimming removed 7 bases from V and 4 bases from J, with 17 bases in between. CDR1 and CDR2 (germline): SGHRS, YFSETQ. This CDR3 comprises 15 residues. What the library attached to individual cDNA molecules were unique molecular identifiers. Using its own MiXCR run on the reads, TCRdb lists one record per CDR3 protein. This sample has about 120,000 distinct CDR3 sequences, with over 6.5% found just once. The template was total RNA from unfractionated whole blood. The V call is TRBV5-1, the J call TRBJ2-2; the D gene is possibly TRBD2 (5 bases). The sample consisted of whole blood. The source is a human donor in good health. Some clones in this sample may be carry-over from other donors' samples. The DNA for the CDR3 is TGCGCCAGCGGGAGAGGTGCCGCGCGCACCGGGGAGCTGTTTTTT. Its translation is CASGRGAARTGELFF.